One TCR beta chain is described in this entry. This sample was taken from a study of Graves' ophthalmopathy and Graves' hyperthyroidism. Scientists amplified the TCR beta CDR3 regions from RNA transcripts. In the first round, RT-PCR was carried out with HTBI primers, and a multiplex PCR formed the second round. One entry per CDR3 protein results from TCRdb running MiXCR on the multiplex PCR reads. The data show 620,000 or so distinct CDR3 sequences, roughly 20% seen once. V dropped 0 bases and J dropped 7 bases, with 6 bases sitting between them. CDR3 length: 13 residues. Germline CDR1 MNHEY, CDR2 SVGAGI.

The sequenced material came from peripheral blood. The chain employs TRBV6-5 and TRBJ2-2, with unresolved D. The sequence derives from a woman aged 18-29 years with stable Graves' hyperthyroidism. Some clones in this sample may be carry-over from other donors' samples. CDR3 in amino acids: CASSYSRSGELFF. Here the CDR3 DNA reads TGTGCCAGCAGTTACTCGAGGAGCGGGGAGCTGTTTTTT.